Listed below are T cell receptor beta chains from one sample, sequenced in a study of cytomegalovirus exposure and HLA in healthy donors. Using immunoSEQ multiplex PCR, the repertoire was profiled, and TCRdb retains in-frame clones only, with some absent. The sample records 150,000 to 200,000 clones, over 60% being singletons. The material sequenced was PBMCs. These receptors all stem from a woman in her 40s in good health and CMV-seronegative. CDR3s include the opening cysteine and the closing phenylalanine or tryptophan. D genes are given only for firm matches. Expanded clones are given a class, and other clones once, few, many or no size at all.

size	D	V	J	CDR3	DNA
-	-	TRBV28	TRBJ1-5	CASRTPGANNQPQHF	TGTGCCAGCAGGACACCAGGGGCCAACAATCAGCCCCAGCATTTT
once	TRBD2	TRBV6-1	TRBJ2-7	CASSETSGGPYEQYF	TGTGCCAGCAGTGAAACTAGCGGGGGACCCTACGAGCAGTACTTC
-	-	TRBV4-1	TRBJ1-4	CASSQRADNEKLFF	TGCGCCAGCAGCCAAAGAGCGGATAATGAAAAACTGTTTTTT
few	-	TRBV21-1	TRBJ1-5	CASSTPGRVYQPQHF	TGTGCCAGCAGCACCCCGGGCAGGGTGTACCAGCCCCAGCATTTT
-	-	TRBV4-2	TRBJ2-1	CASSQDWTVNEQFF	TGTGCCAGCAGCCAGGACTGGACAGTCAATGAGCAGTTCTTC
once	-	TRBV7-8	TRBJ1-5	CASSSSPGERPQHF	TGTGCCAGCAGCTCAAGCCCCGGTGAAAGGCCCCAGCATTTT
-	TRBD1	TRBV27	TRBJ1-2	CASSLGPRTGGRNYGYTF	TGTGCCAGCAGTTTAGGGCCCCGGACAGGGGGCCGGAACTATGGCTACACCTTC
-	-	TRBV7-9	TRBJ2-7	CASSGSTLGISYEQYF	TGTGCCAGCTCCGGGAGTACCCTAGGGATCTCCTACGAGCAGTACTTC
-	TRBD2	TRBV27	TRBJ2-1	CASSFNEGTSGGRRFF	TGTGCCAGCAGTTTTAACGAAGGGACTAGCGGGGGCCGACGGTTCTTC
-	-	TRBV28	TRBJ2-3	CASSFTHIRAKGGTDTQYF	TGTGCCAGCAGTTTTACCCATATAAGGGCAAAAGGGGGCACAGATACGCAGTATTTT
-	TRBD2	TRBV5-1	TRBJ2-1	CASSLWKPTSGGVGEQFF	TGCGCCAGCAGCTTGTGGAAACCGACTAGCGGGGGGGTCGGTGAGCAGTTCTTC
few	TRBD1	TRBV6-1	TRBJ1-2	CASTKTGEIGGYTF	TGTGCCAGCACGAAGACAGGGGAGATCGGTGGCTACACCTTC
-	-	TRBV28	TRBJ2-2	CASSFDTSTGELFF	TGTGCCAGCAGCTTTGACACCTCAACCGGGGAGCTGTTTTTT
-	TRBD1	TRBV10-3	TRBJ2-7	CAISARQGPYEQYF	TGTGCCATCAGTGCCAGACAGGGGCCCTACGAGCAGTACTTC
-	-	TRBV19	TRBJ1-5	CASSNPGWNQPQHF	TGTGCCAGTAGTAACCCGGGTTGGAATCAGCCCCAGCATTTT
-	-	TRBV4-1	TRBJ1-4	CASSQVGLIGEKLFF	TGCGCCAGCAGCCAAGTCGGGTTAATCGGTGAAAAACTGTTTTTT
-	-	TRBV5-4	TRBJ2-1	CASSSKMGATYNEQFF	TGTGCCAGCAGCTCAAAGATGGGGGCTACCTACAATGAGCAGTTCTTC
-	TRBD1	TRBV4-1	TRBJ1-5	CASSRTTGVNQPQHF	TGCGCCAGCAGCAGAACGACAGGGGTGAATCAGCCCCAGCATTTT
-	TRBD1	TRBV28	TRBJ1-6	CASSFGQGNSPLHF	TGTGCCAGCAGTTTCGGACAGGGTAATTCACCCCTCCACTTT
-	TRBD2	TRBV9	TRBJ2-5	CASSPRLAGMVETQYF	TGTGCCAGCAGCCCCCGACTAGCGGGGATGGTGGAGACCCAGTACTTC
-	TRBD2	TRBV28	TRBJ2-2	CASSLGGAWTGELFF	TGTGCCAGCAGTCTCGGGGGGGCTTGGACCGGGGAGCTGTTTTTT
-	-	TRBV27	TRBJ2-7	CASLFPVCISYEQYF	TGTGCCAGCCTTTTCCCGGTCTGCATCTCCTACGAGCAGTACTTC
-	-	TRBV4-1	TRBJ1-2	CASSPGAAQLSGYTF	TGCGCCAGCAGCCCTGGGGCAGCACAGTTAAGCGGCTACACCTTC
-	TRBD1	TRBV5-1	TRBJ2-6	CASNNGQVANSGANVLTF	TGCGCCAGCAACAACGGACAGGTAGCTAACTCTGGGGCCAACGTCCTGACTTTC
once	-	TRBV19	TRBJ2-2	CASRTLGQNTGELFF	TGTGCCAGTAGGACCCTCGGACAGAACACCGGGGAGCTGTTTTTT
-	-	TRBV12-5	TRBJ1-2	CASGGGWGGYTF	TGTGCTAGTGGGGGGGGGTGGGGCGGCTACACCTTC
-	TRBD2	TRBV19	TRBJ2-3	CASSSGVAGADTQYF	TGTGCCAGTAGTTCAGGCGTAGCGGGGGCAGATACGCAGTATTTT
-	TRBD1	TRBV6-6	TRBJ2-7	CASSSTGVTYEQYF	TGTGCCAGCAGTTCGACAGGGGTGACCTACGAGCAGTACTTC
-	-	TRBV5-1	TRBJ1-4	CASSLALDSGTNEKLFF	TGCGCCAGCAGCTTGGCATTGGACTCGGGAACTAATGAAAAACTGTTTTTT
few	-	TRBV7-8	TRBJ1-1	CASSRRQTTMNTEAFF	TGTGCCAGCAGCCGCCGACAGACCACCATGAACACTGAAGCTTTCTTT
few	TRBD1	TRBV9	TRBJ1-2	CASSSTGAPYGYTF	TGTGCCAGCAGCTCGACAGGGGCCCCATATGGCTACACCTTC
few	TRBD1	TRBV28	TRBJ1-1	CASSLTTGGITEAFF	TGTGCCAGCAGTTTAACGACAGGGGGGATCACTGAAGCTTTCTTT
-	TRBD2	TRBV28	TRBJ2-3	CASSRRGGTDTQYF	TGTGCCAGCAGTCGGCGGGGGGGCACAGATACGCAGTATTTT
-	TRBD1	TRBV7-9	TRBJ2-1	CASSPPGQGRANEQFF	TGTGCCAGCAGCCCACCGGGACAGGGTCGGGCCAATGAGCAGTTCTTC
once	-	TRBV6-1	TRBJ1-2	CASSAQGEDGYTF	TGTGCCAGCAGTGCTCAGGGTGAAGACGGCTACACCTTC
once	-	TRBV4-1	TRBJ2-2	CASSQARWGGGLTGELFF	TGCGCCAGCAGCCAAGCCCGATGGGGCGGGGGCCTCACCGGGGAGCTGTTTTTT
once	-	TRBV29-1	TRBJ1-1	CSVVDLGSTEAFF	TGCAGCGTTGTCGACCTTGGGAGCACTGAAGCTTTCTTT
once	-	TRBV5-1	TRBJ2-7	CASSLGGYEQYF	TGCGCCAGCAGCCTAGGGGGCTACGAGCAGTACTTC
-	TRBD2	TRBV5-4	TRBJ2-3	CASSKTSGGSTDTQYF	TGTGCCAGCAGCAAGACTAGCGGGGGTTCCACCGATACGCAGTATTTT
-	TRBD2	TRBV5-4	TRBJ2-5	CASSSSKGRGGSETQYF	TGTGCCAGCAGCTCCAGTAAGGGCCGGGGGGGCTCAGAGACCCAGTACTTC
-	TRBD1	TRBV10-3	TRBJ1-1	CAISVGQGRGTEAFF	TGTGCCATCAGTGTCGGACAGGGGAGGGGCACTGAAGCTTTCTTT
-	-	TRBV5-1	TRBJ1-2	CASSLGAARATDGYTF	TGCGCCAGCAGCTTGGGGGCCGCGCGGGCCACTGATGGCTACACCTTC
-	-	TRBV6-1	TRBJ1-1	CASSEGGIITEAFF	TGTGCCAGCAGTGAAGGGGGCATAATCACTGAAGCTTTCTTT
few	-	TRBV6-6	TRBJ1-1	CASSPGREAFF	TGTGCCAGCAGCCCCGGGAGAGAAGCTTTCTTT
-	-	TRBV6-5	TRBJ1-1	CASSGRASNTEAFF	TGTGCCAGCAGTGGCAGGGCCTCGAACACTGAAGCTTTCTTT
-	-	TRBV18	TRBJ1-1	CASSPPFTGLNTEAFF	TGTGCCAGCTCACCACCTTTCACAGGCTTGAACACTGAAGCTTTCTTT
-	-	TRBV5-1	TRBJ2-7	CASSSRRGTEYEQYF	TGCGCCAGCAGCTCCCGTCGGGGTACTGAGTACGAGCAGTACTTC
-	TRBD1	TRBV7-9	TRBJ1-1	CASTETGTGTEAFF	TGTGCCAGCACCGAAACCGGGACAGGGACTGAAGCTTTCTTT
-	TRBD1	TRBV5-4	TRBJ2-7	CASSFNRGREQYF	TGTGCCAGCAGCTTTAACAGGGGGCGCGAGCAGTACTTC
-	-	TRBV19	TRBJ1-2	CASSATGNYGYTF	TGTGCCAGTAGTGCAACAGGAAACTATGGCTACACCTTC
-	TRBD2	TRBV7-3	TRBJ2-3	CASSLWTSGGSSTDTQYF	TGTGCCAGCAGCTTATGGACTAGCGGGGGGTCAAGCACAGATACGCAGTATTTT
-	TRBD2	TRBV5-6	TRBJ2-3	CASSYLLAGGTDTQYF	TGTGCCAGCAGCTATCTTCTAGCGGGGGGGACAGATACGCAGTATTTT